The 7 T cell receptor beta chains below were found in one sample sequenced in a study of shared clonotypes between healthy human individuals. Naive CD8 cells comprised CD45RO-negative, CCR7-positively selected cells, excluding terminally differentiated effector memory CD45RA+ cells. Clones were sequenced by immunoSEQ multiplex PCR, and TCRdb holds only the in-frame ones, with some missing. The sample lists around 2,000,000 clones; approximately 95% were seen once. Sequenced material: naive CD8+ T cells sorted from blood. Receptor source: a man between 18 and 35 years old in good health.

Remarks on this clone: The same CDR3 also results from other DNA sequences found in this sample. The chain has TRBV6-5 and TRBJ2-7; TRBD1 matches 9 bases. This CDR3 has 14 residues. The trim removed 2 bases at V and 4 bases at J, leaving 3 bases unmatched. Germline V gene sequence: CDR1 MNHEY, CDR2 SVGAGI. CDR3 coding DNA: TGTGCCAGCAGTTACGCGGGACAGGGATACGAGCAGTACTTC. This sequence encodes CASSYAGQGYEQYF.

The chain has TRBV7-6 and TRBJ2-5, with 7 bases identical to TRBD1. The V and J ends lost 0 bases and 3 bases, in that order; junction bases with no gene match: 1. The CDR3 is made up of 14 amino acids. The germline V gene has CDR1 SGHVS and CDR2 FNYEAQ. The CDR3 DNA sequence: TGTGCCAGCAGCTTAGCGGGGACAGAAGAGACCCAGTACTTC. The encoded protein is CASSLAGTEETQYF.

The CDR3 bases are TGTGCCAGCAGTTTATCGATCTTGAGCGGGGAGCTGTTTTTT. This encodes CASSLSILSGELFF. V and J are TRBV27 and TRBJ2-2; D is ambiguous. From germline, CDR1 is MNHEY and CDR2 SMNVEV (reference sequence). CDR3 length equals 14 residues. The V end was cut by 0 bases, the J end by 7 bases, with 9 bases between.

The V gene is TRBV28, the J gene TRBJ2-7, with unresolved D. The CDR3 consists of 13 residues. Between the trimmed V and J ends, which lost 6 bases and 4 bases, there was a span of 13 bases. Germline assignment: CDR1 MDHEN and CDR2 SYDVKM. CDR3 sequence reads: CASSPGRLYEQYF. The CDR3 DNA is TGTGCCAGCAGCCCTGGTCGTCTGTACGAGCAGTACTTC.

With respect to this clone: In the same sample, other DNA sequences code for this CDR3. This rearrangement joins TRBV6-6 to TRBJ2-1; D is unresolved. This CDR3 spans 12 amino acids. V gave up 1 base and J gave up 5 bases, with 3 bases separating them. Germline CDR1 is MNHNY and CDR2 is SVGAGI (reference sequence). The CDR3 region has the DNA TGTGCCAGCAGTTACTTGGACAATGAGCAGTTCTTC. Translation gives CASSYLDNEQFF.

This chain joins TRBV4-2 and TRBJ1-3; unclear D gene. The CDR3 runs 14 residues. V dropped 7 bases and J dropped 0 bases, with 10 bases sitting between them. The germline gives CDR1 LGHNA, CDR2 YNFKEQ. CDR3 amino acids: CASNLGDSGNTIYF. In DNA, the CDR3 is TGTGCCAGCAACCTCGGCGACTCTGGAAACACCATATATTTT.

The chain combines TRBV7-9 with TRBJ2-1; D is ambiguous. V lost 5 bases and J 0 bases, leaving 20 bases between the germline ends. Germline V gives CDR1 SEHNR, CDR2 FQNEAQ (reference sequence). The CDR3 runs to 18 residues. DNA for the CDR3: TGTGCCAGCAGCAGTACCGTCGCTGGAGAACCCTCCTACAATGAGCAGTTCTTC. Translated: CASSSTVAGEPSYNEQFF.